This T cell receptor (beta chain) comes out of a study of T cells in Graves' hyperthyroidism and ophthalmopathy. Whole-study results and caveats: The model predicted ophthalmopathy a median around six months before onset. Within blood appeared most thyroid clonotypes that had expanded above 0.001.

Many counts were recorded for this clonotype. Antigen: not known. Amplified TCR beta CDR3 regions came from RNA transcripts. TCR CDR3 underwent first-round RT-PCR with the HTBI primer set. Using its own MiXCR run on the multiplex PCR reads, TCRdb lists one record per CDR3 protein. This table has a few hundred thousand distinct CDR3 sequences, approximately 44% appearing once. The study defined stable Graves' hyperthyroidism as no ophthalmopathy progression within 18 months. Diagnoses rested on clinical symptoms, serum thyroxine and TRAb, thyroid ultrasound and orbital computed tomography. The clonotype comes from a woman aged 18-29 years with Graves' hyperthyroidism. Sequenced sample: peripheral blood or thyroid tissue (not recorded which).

CDR3 coding DNA: TGTGCCACCAGCCGACAGTCCACGAACACCGGGGAGCTGTTTTTT. Translated, it gives CATSRQSTNTGELFF. The J gene is TRBJ2-2, the V gene TRBV15; D possibly corresponds to TRBD1 (5 bases). V was clipped by 5 bases and J by 0 bases, with 10 bases between them. The CDR3 sequence is 15 residues long. CDR1 is LNHNV and CDR2 is YYDKDF in the germline V gene (reference sequence).